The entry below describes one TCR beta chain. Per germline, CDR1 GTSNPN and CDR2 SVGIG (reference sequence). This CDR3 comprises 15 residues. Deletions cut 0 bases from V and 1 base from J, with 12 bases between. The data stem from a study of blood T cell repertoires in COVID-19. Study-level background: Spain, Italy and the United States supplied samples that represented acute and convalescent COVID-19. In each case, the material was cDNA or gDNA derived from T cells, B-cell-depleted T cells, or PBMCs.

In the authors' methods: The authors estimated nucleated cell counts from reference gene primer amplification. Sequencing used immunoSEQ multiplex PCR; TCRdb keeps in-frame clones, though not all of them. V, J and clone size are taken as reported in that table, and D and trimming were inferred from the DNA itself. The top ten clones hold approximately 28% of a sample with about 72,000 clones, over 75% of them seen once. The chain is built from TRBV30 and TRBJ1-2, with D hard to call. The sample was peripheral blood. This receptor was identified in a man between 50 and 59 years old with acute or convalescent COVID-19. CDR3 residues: CAWSVLGIINYGYTF. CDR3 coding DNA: TGTGCCTGGAGTGTACTAGGAATTATTAACTATGGCTACACCTTC.